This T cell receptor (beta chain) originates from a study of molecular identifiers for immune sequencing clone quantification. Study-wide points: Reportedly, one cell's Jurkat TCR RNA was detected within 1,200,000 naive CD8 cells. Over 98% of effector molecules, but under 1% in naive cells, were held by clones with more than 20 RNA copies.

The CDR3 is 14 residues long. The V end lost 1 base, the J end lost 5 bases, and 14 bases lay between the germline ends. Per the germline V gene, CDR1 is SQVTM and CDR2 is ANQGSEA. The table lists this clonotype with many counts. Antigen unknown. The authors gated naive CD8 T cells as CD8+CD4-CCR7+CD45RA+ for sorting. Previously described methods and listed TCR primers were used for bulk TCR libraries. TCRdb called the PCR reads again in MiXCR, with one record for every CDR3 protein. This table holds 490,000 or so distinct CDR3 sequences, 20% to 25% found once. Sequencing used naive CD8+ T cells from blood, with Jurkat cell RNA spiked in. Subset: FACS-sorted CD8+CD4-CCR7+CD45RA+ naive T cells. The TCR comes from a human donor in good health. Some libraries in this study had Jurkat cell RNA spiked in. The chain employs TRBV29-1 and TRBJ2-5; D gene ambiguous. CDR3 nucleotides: TGCAGCGTTGAAGGAAGGACCTTGCCGGAGACCCAGTACTTC. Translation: CSVEGRTLPETQYF.